This paragraph covers one T cell receptor beta chain sequence. Its antigen is as yet unknown. Germline V gives CDR1 LNHDA, CDR2 SQIVND (reference sequence). V lost 4 bases to trimming and J lost 2 bases; unmatched junction nucleotides: 7. This CDR3 region has 15 residues. The data were taken from a study of OX40 agonist ivuxolimab in advanced cancers. Sequenced by immunoSEQ multiplex PCR; TCRdb stores in-frame clones only, minus some. This sample has around 110,000 clones, with just over 90% found just once. Regarding the study as a whole: Clonal expansion by week 6 occurred in CD4+ and CD8+ blood T cells (at 0.1 to 3.0 mg/kg).

The rearrangement links TRBV19 to TRBJ2-5; the match to TRBD1 covers 7 bases. The TCR sequence derives from an adult with an advanced solid tumor such as melanoma, head and neck, liver or kidney cancer. Sequencing was performed on CD4+ or CD8+ T cells sorted from blood, taken in a trial of the OX40 agonist ivuxolimab. For the CDR3, the DNA is TGTGCCAGTAGTAGGCTGGACAGGTCTCAAGAGACCCAGTACTTC. Residues: CASSRLDRSQETQYF.